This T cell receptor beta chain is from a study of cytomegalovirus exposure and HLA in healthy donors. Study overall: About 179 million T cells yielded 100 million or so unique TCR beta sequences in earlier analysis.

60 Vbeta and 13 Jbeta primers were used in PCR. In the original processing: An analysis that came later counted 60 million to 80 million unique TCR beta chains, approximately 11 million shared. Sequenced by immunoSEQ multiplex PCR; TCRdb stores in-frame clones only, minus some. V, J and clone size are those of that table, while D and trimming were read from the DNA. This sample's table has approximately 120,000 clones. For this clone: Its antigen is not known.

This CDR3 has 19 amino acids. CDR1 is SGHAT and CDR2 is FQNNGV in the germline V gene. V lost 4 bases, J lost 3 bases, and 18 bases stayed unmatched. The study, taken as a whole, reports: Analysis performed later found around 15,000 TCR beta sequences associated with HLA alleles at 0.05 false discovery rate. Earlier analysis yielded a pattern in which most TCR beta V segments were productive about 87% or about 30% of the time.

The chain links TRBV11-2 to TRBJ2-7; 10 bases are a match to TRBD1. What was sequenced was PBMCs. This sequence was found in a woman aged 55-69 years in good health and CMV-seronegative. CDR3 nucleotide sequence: TGTGCCAGCAGCTCCCGCCTGGGGGGTCGGACAGGGGGAAGCTACGAGCAGTACTTC. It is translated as CASSSRLGGRTGGSYEQYF.